A selection of T cell receptor beta chains follows, all from one sample in a study of T cells in Graves' hyperthyroidism and ophthalmopathy. TCRdb processed the multiplex PCR reads anew with MiXCR; each CDR3 protein has one entry. The table includes around 530,000 distinct CDR3 sequences, 17% detected once. What was sequenced was blood. The source is a woman under 30 with Graves' ophthalmopathy. The CDR3 runs from the conserved cysteine through the conserved F or W. D genes are given only for firm matches. Size is stated for part of the rows, as once, few or many counts, or as a class when the clone is expanded.

TRBJ1-5 | 14 | TRBV3-1 | many | NA | TGTGCCAGCAGCCAAGTTTTAGGCGATCAGCCCCAGCATTTT | CASSQVLGDQPQHF
TRBJ1-2 | 14 | TRBV7-9 | many | NA | TGTGCCAGCAGCTTAGGGGGGGAGACCAATGGCTACACCTTC | CASSLGGETNGYTF
TRBJ1-1 | 14 | TRBV19 | many | TRBD1 | TGTGCCAGTAGTATGGGACAGGGAAACACTGAAGCTTTCTTT | CASSMGQGNTEAFF
TRBJ1-4 | 16 | TRBV7-6 | few | TRBD1 | TGTGCCAGCAGCCTTTTAACAGGGGGGACTAATGAAAAACTGTTTTTT | CASSLLTGGTNEKLFF
TRBJ1-1 | 15 | TRBV9 | many | TRBD1 | TGTGCCAGCAGCCAAGAGACAGGGGTGACTCATGAAGCTTTCTTT | CASSQETGVTHEAFF
TRBJ1-1 | 16 | TRBV4-2 | few | TRBD1 | TGTGCCAGCAGCCAAACTTATTCAGGGGGAGGAACTGAAGCTTTCTTT | CASSQTYSGGGTEAFF
TRBJ1-5 | 16 | TRBV20-1 | many | NA | TGCAGTGCTAGAGATCTCGGCAGCTATAGCAATCAGCCCCAGCATTTT | CSARDLGSYSNQPQHF
TRBJ1-3 | 16 | TRBV4-2 | NA | NA | TGTGCCAGCAGCCCGGGCCACAGGGTGTCAGGAAGCACCATATATTTT | CASSPGHRVSGSTIYF
TRBJ2-7 | 14 | TRBV7-9 | few | NA | TGTGCCAGCAGCTTAGGGGGGCCTGGGGACGAGCAGTACTTC | CASSLGGPGDEQYF
TRBJ1-1 | 14 | TRBV20-1 | few | NA | TGCAGTGCTAGAGATACGGGGAAGAACACTGAAGCTTTCTTT | CSARDTGKNTEAFF
TRBJ1-1 | 12 | TRBV18 | many | NA | TGTGCCAGCTCACCCCGGACAAATGAAGCTTTCTTT | CASSPRTNEAFF
TRBJ2-2 | 16 | TRBV24-1 | many | TRBD1 | TGTGCCACCAGTGATCCCGGGACAGGGAACACCGGGGAGCTGTTTTTT | CATSDPGTGNTGELFF
TRBJ2-7 | 13 | TRBV27 | NA | TRBD2 | TGTGCCAGCTCGGCGGGAGGGACCTACGAGCAGTACTTC | CASSAGGTYEQYF
TRBJ2-3 | 14 | TRBV5-6 | NA | NA | TGTGCCAGCAGCTTGGTTTCCCAAACCGATACGCAGTATTTT | CASSLVSQTDTQYF
TRBJ2-1 | 12 | TRBV3-1 | NA | NA | TGTGCCAGCGCCCCCCGGTACAATGAGCAGTTCTTC | CASAPRYNEQFF
TRBJ1-4 | 14 | TRBV5-1 | NA | NA | TGCGCCAGCAGCCCGAGTAGGGGCGACGAAAAACTGTTTTTT | CASSPSRGDEKLFF
TRBJ1-1 | 16 | TRBV27 | many | NA | TGTGCCAGCAGTTTTAGTTGGGGACTCATAAACACTGAAGCTTTCTTT | CASSFSWGLINTEAFF
TRBJ2-3 | 15 | TRBV5-6 | many | TRBD1 | TGTGCCAGCAGCGTGGGACAGGGAAGCACAGATACGCAGTATTTT | CASSVGQGSTDTQYF
TRBJ2-3 | 15 | TRBV30 | few | NA | TGTGCCTGGAGTATGGGGGGGCCGGGCGCAGATACGCAGTATTTT | CAWSMGGPGADTQYF
TRBJ1-1 | 15 | TRBV5-1 | many | TRBD1 | TGCGCCAGCAGCCCGACAGGGACGTGGGGCACTGAAGCTTTCTTT | CASSPTGTWGTEAFF
TRBJ1-1 | 13 | TRBV11-2 | many | NA | TGTGCCAGCAGCTTAGATTCGGTCGCTGAAGCTTTCTTT | CASSLDSVAEAFF
TRBJ2-1 | 16 | TRBV19 | many | TRBD1 | TGTGCCAGTAGCCCACTGGACGGGACAGACTACAATGAGCAGTTCTTC | CASSPLDGTDYNEQFF
TRBJ2-7 | 16 | TRBV18 | many | NA | TGTGCCAGCTCAAAGCGGCCGGACCTCGAGTACTACGAGCAGTACTTC | CASSKRPDLEYYEQYF
TRBJ2-3 | 16 | TRBV25-1 | NA | TRBD1 | TGTGCCAGCAGCCAAGGGACAGGGGTGTATGCAGATACGCAGTATTTT | CASSQGTGVYADTQYF
TRBJ1-1 | 15 | TRBV2 | many | NA | TGTGCCAGCAGTGAGACAGGACGATCGAACACTGAAGCTTTCTTT | CASSETGRSNTEAFF
TRBJ2-3 | 14 | TRBV20-1 | many | NA | TGCAGTGCGAGAGGGGTAGTAAGCACAGATACGCAGTATTTT | CSARGVVSTDTQYF
TRBJ1-5 | 14 | TRBV4-1 | few | NA | TGCGCCAGCAGCCAATTGGGGAAAAGTCAGCCCCAGCATTTT | CASSQLGKSQPQHF
TRBJ2-5 | 14 | TRBV7-2 | few | NA | TGTGCCAGCAGCTCCTCACTGGAAGAGGAGACCCAGTACTTC | CASSSSLEEETQYF
TRBJ2-1 | 12 | TRBV6-5 | NA | NA | TGTGCCAGCAGTTACAGCACTACGGAGCAGTTCTTC | CASSYSTTEQFF
TRBJ1-2 | 14 | TRBV6-2/TRBV6-3 | few | TRBD1 | TGTGCCAGCGGTGGGACAGGGGCTAACTATGGCTACACCTTC | CASGGTGANYGYTF
TRBJ2-3 | 14 | TRBV20-1 | few | NA | TGCAGTGCCCACGACGGCAAGGGCACAGATACGCAGTATTTT | CSAHDGKGTDTQYF
TRBJ2-1 | 14 | TRBV9 | NA | NA | TGTGCCAGCAGCCCTCCGGGACGGGTCAATGAGCAGTTCTTC | CASSPPGRVNEQFF
TRBJ2-5 | 16 | TRBV2 | many | TRBD2 | TGTGCCAGCAGTGTACCGCGGGAGGGCCATGAAGAGACCCAGTACTTC | CASSVPREGHEETQYF
TRBJ1-2 | 14 | TRBV20-1 | NA | TRBD1 | TGCAGTGCTAGAGAGACAGGGCTGAACTATGGCTACACCTTC | CSARETGLNYGYTF
TRBJ2-3 | 17 | TRBV6-1 | many | TRBD1 | TGTGCCAGCAGTGAGGGGACAGGTGATCTCCGCACAGATACGCAGTATTTT | CASSEGTGDLRTDTQYF
TRBJ2-1 | 15 | TRBV11-3 | many | NA | TGTGCCAGCAGCTTAGGGTGGGGGGAGCCCAATGAGCAGTTCTTC | CASSLGWGEPNEQFF
TRBJ2-4 | 15 | TRBV7-2 | many | NA | TGTGCCAGCAGTAAGGAGGCCTTAGCCAAAAACATTCAGTACTTC | CASSKEALAKNIQYF
TRBJ1-2 | 18 | TRBV27 | NA | NA | TGTGCCAGCAGTTCGACCCCACTAGGGCAGGGTGTGGACTATGGCTACACCTTC | CASSSTPLGQGVDYGYTF
TRBJ1-5 | 16 | TRBV30 | few | NA | TGTGCCTGGAGTCTAGGGGCTCCGGGGGGCAATCAGCCCCAGCATTTT | CAWSLGAPGGNQPQHF
TRBJ2-1 | 16 | TRBV28 | many | TRBD2 | TGTGCCAGCAGTTCCTCCCTAGGCGGGGGGGCGAATGAGCAGTTCTTC | CASSSSLGGGANEQFF
TRBJ1-2 | 13 | TRBV2 | many | NA | TGTGCCAGCAAGGGACGGGAGTTTTTTGGCTACACCTTC | CASKGREFFGYTF
TRBJ2-2 | 17 | TRBV28 | many | NA | TGTGCCAGCAGTTTGCTAGGGCGGAGGGCTGGCACCGGGGAGCTGTTTTTT | CASSLLGRRAGTGELFF
TRBJ2-7 | 16 | TRBV28 | NA | TRBD1 | TGTGCCAGCAGTTCGATCCGGGGACAGGGAATCTACGAGCAGTACTTC | CASSSIRGQGIYEQYF
TRBJ2-3 | 14 | TRBV9 | once | NA | TGTGCCAGCAGCGTAGCTCAACGGGCGGATACGCAGTATTTT | CASSVAQRADTQYF
TRBJ1-4 | 15 | TRBV28 | NA | TRBD1 | TGTGCCAGCTGGGGGACAGCTATGGGGAGTGAAAAACTGTTTTTT | CASWGTAMGSEKLFF
TRBJ2-5 | 14 | TRBV6-5 | few | NA | TGTGCCAGCAGTTACTCTCTTCTGCAAGAGACCCAGTACTTC | CASSYSLLQETQYF
TRBJ2-1 | 17 | TRBV13 | few | TRBD2 | TGTGCCAGCAGCTTATGGACTAGGTGGGGCTCCTACAATGAGCAGTTCTTC | CASSLWTRWGSYNEQFF
TRBJ2-2 | 13 | TRBV4-1 | few | NA | TGCGCCAGCAGCCACAGGGGTACCGGGGAGCTGTTTTTT | CASSHRGTGELFF
TRBJ1-3 | 15 | TRBV5-5 | few | TRBD1 | TGTGCCAGCAGGCGGACAGGGGGGGCTGGAAACACCATATATTTT | CASRRTGGAGNTIYF
TRBJ1-6 | 14 | TRBV7-3 | NA | NA | TGTGCCAGCCGGCCGGGACTCAGCAATTCACCCCTCCACTTT | CASRPGLSNSPLHF
TRBJ1-1 | 13 | TRBV9 | NA | NA | TGTGCCAGCAGCCCGATATCAGTTTCCGGAGCTTTCTTT | CASSPISVSGAFF
TRBJ1-2 | 12 | TRBV9 | many | NA | TGTGCCAGCAGCGTACCTAACTATGGCTACACCTTC | CASSVPNYGYTF
TRBJ1-6 | 14 | TRBV19 | NA | NA | TGTGCCAGTAGTATCGGCAGGGATAATTCACCCCTCCACTTT | CASSIGRDNSPLHF